These 7 T cell receptor beta chains were sequenced from one sample in a study of control samples from healthy donors and cancer patients. Assay: immunoSEQ multiplex PCR; the TCRdb copy retains only in-frame clones and omits some. The table has 190,000 or so clones, over 80% seen once. Sequenced input: blood. The origin of the receptors is a man aged 18 to 29 in good health.

The chain carries TRBV7-2 and TRBJ2-3, with TRBD2 matching over 12 bases. With 4 bases clipped from V and 7 bases from J, the junction kept 6 bases outside the gene matches. This CDR3 has 15 amino acids. Germline V gene lookup returns CDR1 SGHTA and CDR2 FQGNSA. Here the CDR3 DNA reads TGTGCCAGCAGCTATACTAGCGGGGGGCCGAATACGCAGTATTTT. Translating gives CASSYTSGGPNTQYF.

The V call is TRBV9, the J call TRBJ2-7; D perhaps matches TRBD2 (5 bases). CDR1 and CDR2 from the germline V gene are SGDLS and YYNGEE. V was pared by 4 bases and J by 4 bases, with 18 bases between. The CDR3 consists of 15 residues. The CDR3 nucleotides are TGTGCCAGCAGCTTCGGCGGGCGCGATACTTACGAGCAGTACTTC. Amino acid sequence: CASSFGGRDTYEQYF.

The chain carries TRBV29-1 and TRBJ1-1, with D hard to call. The CDR3 totals 13 residues. Germline V gene lookup returns CDR1 SQVTM and CDR2 ANQGSEA. The V gene lost 3 bases and the J gene lost 5 bases, with 13 bases spanning the gap. CDR3 protein: CSVDNPRRTEAFF. The CDR3 nucleotides read TGCAGCGTTGATAATCCTCGACGAACTGAAGCTTTCTTT.

The V and J genes are TRBV9 and TRBJ1-1; D ambiguous. Trimming pared 3 bases from V and 3 bases from J, leaving 12 bases between. The CDR3 has 14 amino acids. Per germline, CDR1 SGDLS and CDR2 YYNGEE. CDR3 protein: CASSASARHTEAFF. The CDR3, as DNA: TGTGCCAGCAGCGCCTCCGCCCGGCACACTGAAGCTTTCTTT. Full variable domain (missing parts from reference TRBV9 and TRBJ1-1): DSGVTQTPKHLITATGQRVTLRCSPRSGDLSVYWYQQSLDQGLQFLIQYYNGEERAKGNILERFSAQQFPDLHSELNLSSLELGDSALYFCASSASARHTEAFFGQGTRLTVV.

The chain has TRBV27 and TRBJ1-1; D gene ambiguous. The germline V gene has CDR1 MNHEY and CDR2 SMNVEV (reference sequence). The V gene lost 3 bases and the J gene lost 0 bases, with 8 bases spanning the gap. The CDR3 contains 14 residues. The CDR3 spells CASSFREMNTEAFF. CDR3 nucleotide sequence: TGTGCCAGCAGTTTTCGGGAGATGAACACTGAAGCTTTCTTT.

The chain combines TRBV19 with TRBJ2-3; D might be TRBD1 or TRBD2, each matching 5 bases. The CDR3 length is 14 residues. V gave up 2 bases and J gave up 10 bases, with 16 bases separating them. CDR1 is LNHDA, CDR2 SQIVND, per germline (reference sequence). The CDR3 DNA is TGTGCCAGTAGTATAAGCCATGGGGGTGCCGCGCAGTATTTT. Residues: CASSISHGGAAQYF.

V gene TRBV24-1 combines with J gene TRBJ2-1; 8 bases agree with TRBD2. V shed 4 bases, J shed 0 bases, and the junction held 4 bases outside the gene matches. From germline, CDR1 is KGHDR and CDR2 SFDVKD. This CDR3 is 16 amino acids long. The CDR3 loop reads CATSDASGGSYNEQFF. The CDR3 DNA follows: TGTGCCACCAGTGACGCGAGCGGGGGCTCCTACAATGAGCAGTTCTTC.